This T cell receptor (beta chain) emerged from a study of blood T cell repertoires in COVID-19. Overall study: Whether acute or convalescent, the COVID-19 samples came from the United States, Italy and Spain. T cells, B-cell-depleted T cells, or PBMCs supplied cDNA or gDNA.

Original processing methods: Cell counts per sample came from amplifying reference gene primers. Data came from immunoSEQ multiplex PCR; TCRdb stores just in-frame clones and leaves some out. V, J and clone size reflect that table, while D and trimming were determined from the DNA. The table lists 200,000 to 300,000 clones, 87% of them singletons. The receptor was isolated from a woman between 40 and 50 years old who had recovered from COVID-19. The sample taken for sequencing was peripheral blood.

CDR3 in DNA: TGTGCCAGCAGCGTAGCTCCAGCGGGGGGGCGGCAAGAGACCCAGTACTTC. This sequence encodes CASSVAPAGGRQETQYF. This chain uses TRBV9 with TRBJ2-5; TRBD2 matches at 10 bases. Germline loops: CDR1 SGDLS, CDR2 YYNGEE. The V segment lost 0 bases and the J segment 2 bases; nucleotides outside the gene matches: 7. The CDR3 is 17 amino acids. The variable domain in full, with the rest retrieved from reference TRBV9 and TRBJ2-5, is DSGVTQTPKHLITATGQRVTLRCSPRSGDLSVYWYQQSLDQGLQFLIQYYNGEERAKGNILERFSAQQFPDLHSELNLSSLELGDSALYFCASSVAPAGGRQETQYFGPGTRLLVL.